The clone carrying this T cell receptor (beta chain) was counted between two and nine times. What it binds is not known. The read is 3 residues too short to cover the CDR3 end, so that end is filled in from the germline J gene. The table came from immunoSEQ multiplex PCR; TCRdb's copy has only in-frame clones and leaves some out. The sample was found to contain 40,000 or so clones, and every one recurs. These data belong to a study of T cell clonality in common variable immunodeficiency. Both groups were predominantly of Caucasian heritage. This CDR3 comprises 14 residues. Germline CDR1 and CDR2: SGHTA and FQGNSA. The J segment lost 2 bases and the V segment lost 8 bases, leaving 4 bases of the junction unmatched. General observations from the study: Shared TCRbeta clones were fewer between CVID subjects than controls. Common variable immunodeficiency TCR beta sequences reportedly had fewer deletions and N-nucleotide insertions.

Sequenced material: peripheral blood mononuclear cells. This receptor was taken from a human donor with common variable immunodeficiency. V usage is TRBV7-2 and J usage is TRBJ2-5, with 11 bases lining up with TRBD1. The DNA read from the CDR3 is TGTGCCAGCGCCGGGACAGGGGGACAAGAGACC. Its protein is CASAGTGGQET. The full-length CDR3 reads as CASAGTGGQETQYF.